Below, 18 T cell receptor beta chains from the same sample are listed, as sequenced in a study of T cell responses to AZD1222 COVID-19 vaccine. Data came from immunoSEQ multiplex PCR; TCRdb stores just in-frame clones and leaves some out. This sample has tens of thousands of clones, with roughly 90% found just once. The specimen comprised peripheral blood, sampled on day 0 of AZD1222 vaccination. Receptors were obtained from an adult in good health.

The V call is TRBV13, the J call TRBJ2-1, with 12 positions matching TRBD2. Germline V gene lookup returns CDR1 PRHDT and CDR2 FYEKMQ (reference sequence). After removal of 6 bases from V and 3 bases from J, the junction contained 9 bases not matched to a gene. The CDR3 is made up of 17 amino acids. CDR3 DNA sequence: TGTGCCAGCAGTTATCAGACTAGCGGGGGAGACTACAATGAGCAGTTCTTC. This translates into CASSYQTSGGDYNEQFF.

The chain is built from TRBV3-1 (or the pseudogene TRBV3-2) and TRBJ1-2, with unresolved D. CDR1 and CDR2 (germline): LGHDT, YNNKEL (reference sequence). V shed 4 bases and J shed 1 base, with 25 bases lying between them. CDR3 length: 19 residues. In DNA, the CDR3 is TGTGCCAGCAGCCCTCCTCTACTTTCCGACCGCAGGAATAACTATGGCTACACCTTC. Protein: CASSPPLLSDRRNNYGYTF.

The chain has TRBV12-3 or TRBV12-4 and TRBJ2-7; D is undetermined. Trimming removed 5 bases from V and 4 bases from J, with 12 bases in between. The CDR3 totals 13 residues. This chain's CDR3 is CASSTGEPYEQYF. For the CDR3, the DNA is TGTGCCAGCAGTACTGGTGAACCTTACGAGCAGTACTTC.

The chain links TRBV7-9 to TRBJ2-7; TRBD2 might be the D (6 bases). Trimming took off 6 bases at V and 1 base at J, with 16 bases between the two ends. The CDR3 runs to 15 residues. Germline V gene sequence: CDR1 SEHNR, CDR2 FQNEAQ (reference sequence). In nucleotides, the CDR3 is TGTGCCAGCAGTTCCCTAGCGCGTAGGTCCTACGAGCAGTACTTC. Amino acids: CASSSLARRSYEQYF.

The chain employs TRBV23-1 and TRBJ2-4; tentative D call: TRBD1 (5 bases). TRBV23-1 is an open reading frame whose function is uncertain. Trimming left V 0 bases short and J 0 bases short, with 21 bases between. This CDR3 has 20 amino acids. The CDR3: CASSQSGWADSLRAKNIQYF. For the CDR3, the DNA is TGCGCCAGCAGTCAATCCGGGTGGGCCGACAGCTTGCGAGCCAAAAACATTCAGTACTTC.

The chain employs TRBV29-1 and TRBJ2-5; TRBD1 might be the D (5 bases). This CDR3 has 11 residues. V lost 8 bases and J 8 bases, leaving 15 bases between the germline ends. Germline CDR1 and CDR2: SQVTM and ANQGSEA. The CDR3 spells CSLTGQGTQYF. CDR3 nucleotides: TGCAGCCTAACAGGCCAAGGAACCCAGTACTTC.

V usage is TRBV2 and J usage is TRBJ2-3, with D hard to call. Per the germline V gene, CDR1 is SNHLY and CDR2 is FYNNEI. CDR3 length: 16 residues. Trimming took 0 bases from V and 2 from J, leaving 12 bases between them. The CDR3 DNA is TGTGCCAGCAGTGAAGCGCCGTTTCCGGACACAGATACGCAGTATTTT. This codes for CASSEAPFPDTDTQYF. Full variable domain (rest looked up from reference TRBV2 and TRBJ2-3): EPEVTQTPSHQVTQMGQEVILRCVPISNHLYFYWYRQILGQKVEFLVSFYNNEISEKSEIFDDQFSVERPDGSNFTLKIRSTKLEDSAMYFCASSEAPFPDTDTQYFGPGTRLTVL.

The chain couples TRBV28 to TRBJ1-4, with 8 bases lining up with TRBD1. The CDR3 runs to 16 residues. Germline CDR1 MDHEN, CDR2 SYDVKM. V shed 5 bases, J shed 6 bases, and the junction held 11 bases outside the gene matches. DNA for the CDR3: TGTGCCAGCAGTCCGGACAGGGCTGAGTTCGATGAAAAACTGTTTTTT. Translating it yields CASSPDRAEFDEKLFF.

The J gene is TRBJ2-6, the V gene TRBV5-1; D perhaps matches TRBD1 (5 bases). V was clipped by 4 bases and J by 2 bases, with 13 bases between them. Germline-derived CDR1 and CDR2 are SGHRS and YFSETQ. This CDR3 is built from 16 residues. CDR3 residues: CASSPLGQAGANVLTF. CDR3 bases: TGCGCCAGCAGCCCCTTAGGACAAGCTGGGGCCAACGTCCTGACTTTC.

This chain joins TRBV7-7 and TRBJ2-5; D uncertain. Germline values: CDR1 SSHAT, CDR2 FNYEAQ (reference sequence). The CDR3 is 13 amino acids. V lost 6 bases to trimming and J lost 2 bases, with 10 bases between them. As DNA, the CDR3 is TGTGCCAGCAGTGCGATACAACAAGAGACCCAGTACTTC. This encodes CASSAIQQETQYF.

The chain carries TRBV6-5 and TRBJ2-3; D may be TRBD1 (5 bases). Per germline, CDR1 MNHEY and CDR2 SVGAGI. The CDR3 spans 13 residues. Deletions cut 6 bases from V and 0 bases from J, with 7 bases between. CDR3 DNA sequence: TGTGCCAGCAGGGGGCCGAGCACAGATACGCAGTATTTT. Its protein product is CASRGPSTDTQYF.

The chain links TRBV10-3 to TRBJ1-3; 8 bases align to TRBD1. V lost 11 bases to trimming and J lost 0 bases; unmatched junction nucleotides: 15. Germline V lookup: CDR1 ENHRY, CDR2 SYGVKD. The CDR3 totals 17 residues. The CDR3 here is CAVRTGRVESSGNTIYF. CDR3 sequence (DNA): TGTGCCGTCCGGACAGGGAGGGTCGAGTCCTCTGGAAACACCATATATTTT.

As concerns this clone: Sequence at one end of the junction differs from germline and may be a read error. The CDR3 is CASSPDGLVVF. The CDR3 DNA is TGTGCCAGCAGCCCCGACGGGCTAGTAGTCTTT. The chain joins TRBV12-3 or TRBV12-4 to TRBJ1-1; D call uncertain. This CDR3 is 11 amino acids long.

This clone came up a few times. Here the CDR3 DNA reads TGTGCCAGCAGGACCGGGACGAGGACTGAAGCTTTCTTT. Encoded protein: CASRTGTRTEAFF. V is TRBV6-5 and J is TRBJ1-1; the D gene is possibly TRBD1 (5 bases). This CDR3 comprises 13 residues. Germline V gene lookup returns CDR1 MNHEY and CDR2 SVGAGI. V lost 6 bases, J lost 5 bases, and 13 bases lay in between.

This chain links TRBV29-1 with TRBJ1-1; TRBD1 aligns across 9 bases. V dropped 6 bases and J dropped 1; count of bases not matched to a gene: 3. The germline CDR1 and CDR2 sequences are SQVTM and ANQGSEA. The CDR3 has 13 amino acids. In DNA, the CDR3 is TGCAGCGTGGTGGGACAGGGGAACACTGAAGCTTTCTTT. This translates into CSVVGQGNTEAFF.

This sequence joins TRBV2 and TRBJ2-7, with 8 bases lining up with TRBD1. With 6 bases clipped from V and 5 bases from J, the junction kept 6 bases outside the gene matches. Germline CDR1 is SNHLY and CDR2 is FYNNEI. The CDR3 covers 13 residues. The CDR3 nucleotides are TGTGCCAGCAGGCCGGGACAGGATAACGAGCAGTACTTC. Protein sequence: CASRPGQDNEQYF.

The chain carries TRBV9 and TRBJ1-3; 9 bases fit TRBD1. J lost 4 bases, V lost 1 base, and 3 bases had no gene match. The germline gives CDR1 SGDLS, CDR2 YYNGEE. This CDR3 contains 15 residues. The CDR3, as DNA: TGTGCCAGCAGCGTAAGGGGGACAGGGGGAAACACCATATATTTT. It is translated as CASSVRGTGGNTIYF. Filled out from reference TRBV9 and TRBJ1-3, the complete variable domain reads DSGVTQTPKHLITATGQRVTLRCSPRSGDLSVYWYQQSLDQGLQFLIQYYNGEERAKGNILERFSAQQFPDLHSELNLSSLELGDSALYFCASSVRGTGGNTIYFGEGSWLTVV.

This rearrangement joins TRBV5-1 to TRBJ2-1; 10 bases are shared with TRBD2. The CDR3 is made up of 16 amino acids. Germline-derived CDR1 and CDR2 are SGHRS and YFSETQ. J gave up 5 bases and V 4 bases, and 9 bases lay outside the gene matches. CDR3 region: CASSPSVTSGDNEQFF. The DNA for the CDR3 is TGCGCCAGCAGCCCCAGCGTCACTAGCGGGGACAATGAGCAGTTCTTC. The complete variable domain, with remaining parts taken from reference TRBV5-1 and TRBJ2-1, reads KAGVTQTPRYLIKTRGQQVTLSCSPISGHRSVSWYQQTPGQGLQFLFEYFSETQRNKGNFPGRFSGRQFSNSRSEMNVSTLELGDSALYLCASSPSVTSGDNEQFFGPGTRLTVL.